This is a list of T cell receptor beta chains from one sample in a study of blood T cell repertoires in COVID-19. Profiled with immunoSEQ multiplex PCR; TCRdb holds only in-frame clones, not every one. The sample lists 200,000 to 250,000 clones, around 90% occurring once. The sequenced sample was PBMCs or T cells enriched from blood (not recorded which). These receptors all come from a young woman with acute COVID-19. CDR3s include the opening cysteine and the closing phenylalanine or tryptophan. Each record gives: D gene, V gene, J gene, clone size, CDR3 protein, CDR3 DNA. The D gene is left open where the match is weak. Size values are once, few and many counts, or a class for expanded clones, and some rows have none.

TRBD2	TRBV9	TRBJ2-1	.	CASSVEPGGQFF	TGTGCCAGCAGCGTAGAGCCGGGAGGGCAGTTCTTC
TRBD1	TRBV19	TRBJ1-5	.	CASSRDSYSNQPQHF	TGTGCCAGTTCCCGGGACAGTTATAGCAATCAGCCCCAGCATTTT
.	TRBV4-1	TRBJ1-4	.	CASSRSHSATNEKLFF	TGCGCCAGCAGCCGGTCGCATAGTGCAACTAATGAAAAACTGTTTTTT
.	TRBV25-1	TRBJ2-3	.	CASRAPDTQYF	TGTGCCAGCAGGGCCCCCGATACGCAGTATTTT
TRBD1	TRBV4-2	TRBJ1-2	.	CASSQETGGSYGYTF	TGTGCCAGCAGCCAAGAGACAGGGGGCAGCTATGGCTACACCTTC
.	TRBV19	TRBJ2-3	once	CASSISFRPGLRTTDTQYF	TGTGCCAGTAGTATCTCATTCCGGCCGGGACTCCGCACCACAGATACGCAGTATTTT
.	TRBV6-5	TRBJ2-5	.	CASSPNRDLQETQYF	TGTGCCAGCAGTCCCAACCGGGATCTCCAAGAGACCCAGTACTTC
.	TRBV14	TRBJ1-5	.	CASSRGQPQHF	TGTGCCAGCAGCAGGGGTCAGCCCCAGCATTTT
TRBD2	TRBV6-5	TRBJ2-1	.	CASSYSRIGGANEQFF	TGTGCCAGCAGTTACTCGCGGATCGGGGGGGCGAATGAGCAGTTCTTC
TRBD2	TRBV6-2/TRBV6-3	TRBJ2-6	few	CASSWGLAGSGANVLTF	TGTGCCAGCAGCTGGGGACTAGCGGGGTCTGGGGCCAACGTCCTGACTTTC
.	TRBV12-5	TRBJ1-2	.	CASGLGPREGRDGYTF	TGTGCTAGTGGTCTTGGGCCCCGGGAGGGGCGGGATGGCTACACCTTC
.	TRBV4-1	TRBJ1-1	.	CASSPGNTEAFF	TGCGCCAGCAGCCCGGGGAACACTGAAGCTTTCTTT
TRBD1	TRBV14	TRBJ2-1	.	CASSQIPGQGYDEQFF	TGTGCCAGCAGCCAAATACCGGGACAGGGGTACGATGAGCAGTTCTTC
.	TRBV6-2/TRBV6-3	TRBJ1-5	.	CASSWRWGFQGSNQPQHF	TGTGCCAGCAGTTGGCGTTGGGGTTTCCAGGGGAGCAATCAGCCCCAGCATTTT
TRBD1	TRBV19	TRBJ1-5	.	CASSMYGTGAGWPQHF	TGTGCCAGTAGTATGTACGGGACAGGGGCCGGGTGGCCCCAGCATTTT
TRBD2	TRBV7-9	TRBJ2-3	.	CASRGGGYDTQYF	TGTGCCAGCAGGGGCGGGGGATATGATACGCAGTATTTT
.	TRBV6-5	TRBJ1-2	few	CASSPTQGFNYGYTF	TGTGCCAGCAGTCCGACCCAGGGGTTTAACTATGGCTACACCTTC
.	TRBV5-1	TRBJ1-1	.	CASSLNQGTEAFF	TGCGCCAGCAGCTTGAACCAGGGCACTGAAGCTTTCTTT
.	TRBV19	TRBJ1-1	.	CASSLYMNTEAFF	TGTGCCAGTAGTCTTTACATGAACACTGAAGCTTTCTTT
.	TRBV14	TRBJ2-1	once	CASSQDLPATGSSYNEQFF	TGTGCCAGCAGCCAAGATCTACCGGCGACGGGTAGCTCCTACAATGAGCAGTTCTTC
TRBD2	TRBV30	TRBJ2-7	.	CAWRLRTSGDREQYF	TGTGCCTGGCGATTAAGGACTAGCGGGGATCGCGAGCAGTACTTC
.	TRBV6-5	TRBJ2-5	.	CASSNDRVGETQYF	TGTGCCAGCAGCAACGACAGAGTCGGCGAGACCCAGTACTTC
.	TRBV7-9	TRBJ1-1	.	CASKRASNTEAFF	TGTGCCAGCAAAAGAGCCTCGAACACTGAAGCTTTCTTT
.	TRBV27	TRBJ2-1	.	CASSGLSSYNEQFF	TGTGCCAGCAGTGGACTGAGCTCCTACAATGAGCAGTTCTTC
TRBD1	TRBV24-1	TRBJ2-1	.	CATSPRAGGVNEQFF	TGTGCCACCAGTCCCCGGGCAGGGGGCGTTAATGAACAGTTCTTC
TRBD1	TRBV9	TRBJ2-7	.	CASSPGTGGAYEQYF	TGTGCCAGCAGCCCCGGGACAGGGGGTGCATACGAGCAGTACTTC
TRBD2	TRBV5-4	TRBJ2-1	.	CASSLPAGEVNEQFF	TGTGCCAGCAGCTTGCCAGCGGGGGAAGTGAATGAGCAGTTCTTC
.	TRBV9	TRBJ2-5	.	CASSPHGAQETQYF	TGTGCCAGCAGCCCCCATGGGGCCCAAGAGACCCAGTACTTC
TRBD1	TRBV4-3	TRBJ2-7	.	CASSQDGGQGAYEQYF	TGCGCCAGCAGCCAAGACGGGGGACAGGGGGCCTACGAGCAGTACTTC
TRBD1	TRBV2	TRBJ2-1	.	CASSWDRVSNEQFF	TGTGCCAGCAGTTGGGACAGGGTGAGCAATGAGCAGTTCTTC
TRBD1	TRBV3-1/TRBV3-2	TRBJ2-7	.	CASSRIPGTGENEQYF	TGTGCCAGCAGCCGAATTCCCGGGACAGGGGAAAACGAGCAGTACTTC
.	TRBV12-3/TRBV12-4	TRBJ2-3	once	CASSFPLADTQYF	TGTGCCAGCAGTTTCCCTCTCGCAGATACGCAGTATTTT
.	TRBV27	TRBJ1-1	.	CASSQTGLNTEAFF	TGTGCCAGCAGCCAGACAGGTCTGAACACTGAAGCTTTCTTT
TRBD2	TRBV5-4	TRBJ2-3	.	CASSTLGLAEFFTDTQYF	TGTGCCAGCAGCACCCTGGGACTAGCGGAATTCTTCACAGATACGCAGTATTTT
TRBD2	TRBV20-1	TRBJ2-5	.	CSARGGETQYF	TGCAGTGCCCGGGGGGGAGAGACCCAGTACTTC